This record concerns one TCR beta chain sequence. CDR1 LGHNA and CDR2 YNFKEQ come from the germline V gene. V lost 5 bases to trimming and J lost 3 bases, with 11 bases between them. This CDR3 has 14 residues. These data come from a study of blood T cells in healthy people across ages. Then a second PCR, running about 7 to 11 cycles, was carried out with a sample-barcoded 5' primer and a J-beta primer mix. TCRdb redid the calling of the 5' RACE reads with MiXCR, one entry per CDR3 protein. This table holds about 1.1 million distinct CDR3 sequences, 35% to 45% found once. V and J are TRBV4-2 and TRBJ2-4; D might be TRBD1 or TRBD2, each matching 5 bases. Sequencing was done on a sample of blood. This receptor was taken from a man between 18 and 29 years old in good health. CDR3 bases: TGTGCCAGCAGCTCCCGAGGGGTCAAAAACATTCAGTACTTC. Its protein is CASSSRGVKNIQYF.